This TCR beta chain derives from a study of T cell responses to AZD1222 COVID-19 vaccine (dated by TCRdb to about 2021). In the study overall: AZD1222 recipients with second doses at about 4 weeks or about 12 weeks were pooled, because spike-specific TCR depth and breadth did not differ between schedules. Trial participants were enrolled by age into 18-55, 56-69 and 70-plus year subgroups, with roughly 150, 30 and 60 TCR-sequenced participants respectively. A total of approximately 230 trial participants underwent TCR sequencing, of whom about 200 received two doses of AZD1222 and about 26 received two doses of the MenACWY control vaccine. Study-wide conclusions, independent of this receptor: The vaccine-associated CD4 TCRs covered the entire spike protein, and the dominant responses fell in regions 160-218 and 743-854. Only five or six AZD1222 recipients were SARS-CoV-2 seropositive at baseline, limiting conclusions about previously exposed vaccinees. After two AZD1222 doses, spike-specific TCR breadth and depth were significantly higher than at day 0 and than in MenACWY recipients. Nearly half of unique spike-specific TCRs reportedly recognized epitopes outside regions mutated in the B.1.351 and B.1.1.7 variants. Because no day 14 peak-response samples were available, the repertoires could be characterized only after the peak T cell response. In the small 56-69-year group, the increase in depth fell short of significance, most likely because of low power. Most participants were white British and females outnumbered males, and the authors suggested that clonal diversity may have been underestimated.

The CDR3 regions of human TCRbeta chains were subjected to immunosequencing. The original pipeline was this. Repertoire TCRs were checked for matches against a reference library of SARS-CoV-2-specific TCRs that had been generated using the MIRA antigen-specificity platform. Breadth was defined as the fraction of unique TCRs that were SARS-CoV-2-associated. Depth was defined as the fraction of total T cells that were SARS-CoV-2-associated. Each spike-specific TCR was assigned to its reactive spike region and to a CD4 or CD8 class using the MIRA data. Log10-transformed breadth and depth values were compared by one-way ANOVA with Sidak's multiple comparisons tests. The source is immuneACCESS, and TCRdb retained only in-frame sequences with V and J called. Part of the clones is not carried over; for the studies checked, unresolved V genes explain less than half of this, and the remainder is unexplained. The DNA was the basis for D and trimming; V, J and clone size are from that table. A total of roughly 170,000 clones appear in this sample, 75% to 95% of them only once. About 3% of the sample goes to the ten largest clones.

This clone appeared once. Which antigen it targets is not known. No much larger clone is present one base from it, and per-base qualities are unavailable. This sample's time point label indicates: baseline before first vaccination. Samples from vaccinated people were obtained from the UK trials COV001 and COV002, which included a single-blind randomized controlled phase 2/3 trial of AZD1222 (ChAdOx1 nCoV-19) in healthy adults. For TCRbeta chain sequencing, PBMC samples were collected from trial participants at day 0 and at day 28 after the second dose. V loses 8 bases of germline sequence and J loses 1 base, and the interval between the two ends is 13 bases. CDR1 and CDR2, per the germline V gene, are MNHEY and SVGAGI. The CDR3 runs 14 residues from the cysteine to the phenylalanine. CDR3 DNA only is kept here, 42 bases in frame from base 1.

The sample in question was peripheral blood, obtained on day 0 of AZD1222 vaccination. The V and J segments used are TRBV6-5 and TRBJ2-3; the D region possibly corresponds to TRBD1 (5 bases align). The receptor's source is an adult in good health. The nucleotides read TGTGCCAGCTCTAACAGGCAATGCACAGATACGCAGTATTTT. Translation gives CASSNRQCTDTQYF.